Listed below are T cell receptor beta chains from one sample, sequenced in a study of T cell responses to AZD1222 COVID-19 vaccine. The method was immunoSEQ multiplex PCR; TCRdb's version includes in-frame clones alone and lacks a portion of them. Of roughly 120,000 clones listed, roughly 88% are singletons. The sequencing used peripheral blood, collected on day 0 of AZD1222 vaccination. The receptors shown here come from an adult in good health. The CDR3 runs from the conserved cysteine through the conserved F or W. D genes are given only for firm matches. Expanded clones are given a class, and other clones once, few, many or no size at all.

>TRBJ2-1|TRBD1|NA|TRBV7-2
TGTGCCAGCAGCTGGGCCGGGACAGCCTACAATGAGCAGTTCTTC
CASSWAGTAYNEQFF
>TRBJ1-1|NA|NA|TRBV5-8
TGTGCCAGCAGCTTGGGTGGCCATGGGGCTTTCTTT
CASSLGGHGAFF
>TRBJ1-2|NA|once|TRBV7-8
TGTGCCAGCAGCACCAACCGAACGGGGGGCAGGCGGTATGGCTACACCTTC
CASSTNRTGGRRYGYTF
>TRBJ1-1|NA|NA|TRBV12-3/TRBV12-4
TGTGCCAGCAGTTTAATGGAAGGGACTGAAGCTTTCTTT
CASSLMEGTEAFF
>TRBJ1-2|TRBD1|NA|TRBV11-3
TGTGCCAGCAGCTTAGCGACATTGACAGGGCCTACTAACTATGGCTACACCTTC
CASSLATLTGPTNYGYTF
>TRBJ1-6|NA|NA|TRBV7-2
TGTGCCAGCAGCTTGCGGGGGTATAATTCACCCCTCCACTTT
CASSLRGYNSPLHF
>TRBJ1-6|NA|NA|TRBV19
TGTGCCAGTAGTATTAGTGGGATCGATTCACCCCTCCACTTT
CASSISGIDSPLHF
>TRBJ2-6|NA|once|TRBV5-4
TGTGCCAGCAGCCAAGGCACCTCTGGGGCCAACGTCCTGACTTTC
CASSQGTSGANVLTF
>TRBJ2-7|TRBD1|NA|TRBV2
TGTGCCAGCAGTGGGGGACAGGGAGGCACCTACGAGCAGTACTTC
CASSGGQGGTYEQYF
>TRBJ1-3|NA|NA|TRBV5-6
TGTGCCAGCAGCTTGGGGGGAAACACCATATATTTT
CASSLGGNTIYF
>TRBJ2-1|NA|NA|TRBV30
TGTGCCTGGACAGGGGGGCCACACAATGAGCAGTTCTTC
CAWTGGPHNEQFF
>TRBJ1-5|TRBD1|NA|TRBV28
TGTGCCTCCAACCCTTTAACAGGGGGCGTGGGCAATCAGCCCCAGCATTTT
CASNPLTGGVGNQPQHF
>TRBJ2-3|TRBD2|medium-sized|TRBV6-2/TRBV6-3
TGTGCCAGCAGTTACACGGGGGGGCCGACAGATACGCAGTATTTT
CASSYTGGPTDTQYF
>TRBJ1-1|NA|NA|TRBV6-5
TGTGCCAGCAGAAGAAGGGGGGTTTCGGATACTGAAGCTTTCTTT
CASRRRGVSDTEAFF
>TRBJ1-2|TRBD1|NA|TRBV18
TGTGCCAGCTCCTCGACAGGGGACACCTATGGCTACACCTTC
CASSSTGDTYGYTF